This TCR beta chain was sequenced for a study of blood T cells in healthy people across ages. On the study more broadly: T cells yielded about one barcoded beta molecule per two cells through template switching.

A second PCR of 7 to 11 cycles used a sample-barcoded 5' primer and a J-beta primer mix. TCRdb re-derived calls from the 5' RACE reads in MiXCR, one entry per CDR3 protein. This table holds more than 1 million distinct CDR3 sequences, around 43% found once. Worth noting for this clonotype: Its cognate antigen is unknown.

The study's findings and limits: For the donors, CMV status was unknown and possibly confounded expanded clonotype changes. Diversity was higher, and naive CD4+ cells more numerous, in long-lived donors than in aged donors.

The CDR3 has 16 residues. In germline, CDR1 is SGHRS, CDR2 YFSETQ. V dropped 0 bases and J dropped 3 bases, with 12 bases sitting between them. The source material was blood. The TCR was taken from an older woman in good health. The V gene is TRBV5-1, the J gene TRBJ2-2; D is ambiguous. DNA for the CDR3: TGCGCCAGCAGCTTGGAGCAGACGACCTACACCGGGGAGCTGTTTTTT. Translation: CASSLEQTTYTGELFF.